Here is one T cell receptor (beta chain) with its context. No antigen is known for it. Base quality data are lacking; no much larger clone is found one base away. This entry belongs to a study of blood T cell repertoires in COVID-19 (dated by TCRdb to the early 2020s). General notes on the study: Samples from collaborators originated in the United States, Italy and Spain and spanned both the acute and convalescent phases of COVID-19. A freely available public database, intended as a resource for researchers studying the immune response to SARS-CoV-2, is where the repertoires were released. Subjects who had been exposed to COVID-19, were actively infected with it, or had recovered from it provided the deeply sampled blood TCRbeta repertoires that made up the dataset. Samples came from the ongoing ImmuneRACE study (first 160 participants) plus 1,254 subjects from 6 global collaborators. A de-identified subject ID, COVID-19 status, age in years and sex were almost always included in the sample metadata. The material from the prospective study consisted of cDNA or gDNA derived from T cells, B-cell-depleted T cells, or PBMCs. Where available, HLA class I and class II types were taken from metadata supplied by the sample provider and were not determined by assay-based typing. Points the paper makes about the study in general: The quantity of clinical and demographic metadata differed by source and by participant and was supplied without curation.

TCRbeta CDR3 regions were amplified from genomic DNA using the immunoSEQ Assay, a bias-controlled multiplex PCR. As for the original processing: The number of nucleated cells in each sample was estimated by amplification of reference gene primers within the assay. To quantify the absolute abundance of each unique TCRbeta CDR3 rearrangement, sequence reads were collapsed and filtered. For each sample, productive Simpson clonality was calculated as the square root of Simpson's diversity index over productive rearrangements. TCRdb mirrors the immuneACCESS table, restricted to in-frame sequences. Some clones are absent from its copies; in checked studies, under half trace to an unresolved V gene, and the reason for the others is unknown. V, J and clone size are those of that table, while D and trimming were read from the DNA. Recorded for this sample are over 25,000 clones; roughly 94% of them occurred a single time. Of the sample, about 2.4% falls within the top ten clones.

Each collaborating institution followed its own protocols to collect whole blood in K2EDTA tubes. For TCRbeta analysis, collaborator samples were shipped as frozen whole blood, as isolated PBMCs, or as DNA extracted from either sample type. The clonotype comes from a man aged 45-60 years with active COVID-19. Sequenced material: peripheral blood.

The CDR3 protein: CASSLVAGSSGANVLTF. The DNA reads as follows: TGTGCCAGCAGCTTAGTAGCCGGGAGCTCTGGGGCCAACGTCCTGACTTTC. Recombination connected TRBV7-3 to TRBJ2-6; a tentative D match to TRBD2 spans 6 bases. Inclusive of the bounding cysteine and phenylalanine, the CDR3 is 17 residues long. Of the read, only the CDR3 DNA is kept; its 51 bases are in frame from base 1. Per the germline V gene, SGHTA is the CDR1 and FQGTGA is the CDR2. The junction carries 11 bases between V and J, which are trimmed by 2 bases and 0 bases respectively.